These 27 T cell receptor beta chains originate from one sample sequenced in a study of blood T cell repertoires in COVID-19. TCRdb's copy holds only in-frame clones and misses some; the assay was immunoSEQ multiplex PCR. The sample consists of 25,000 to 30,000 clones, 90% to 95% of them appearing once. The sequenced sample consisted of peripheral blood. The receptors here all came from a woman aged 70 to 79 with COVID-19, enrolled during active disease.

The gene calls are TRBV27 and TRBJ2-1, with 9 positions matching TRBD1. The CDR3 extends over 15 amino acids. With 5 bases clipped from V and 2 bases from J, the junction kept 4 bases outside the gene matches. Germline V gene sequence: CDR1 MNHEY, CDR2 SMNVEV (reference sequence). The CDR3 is CASSADRGAYNEQFF. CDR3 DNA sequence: TGTGCCAGCAGTGCGGACAGGGGCGCCTACAATGAGCAGTTCTTC.

The CDR3 nucleotides are TGTGCCAGCAGCTTATCTGCGGGGGGTGAGACCCAGTACTTC. This gives the protein CASSLSAGGETQYF. The chain uses TRBV7-8 and TRBJ2-5; 8 nucleotides agree with TRBD2. Germline assignment: CDR1 SGHVS and CDR2 FQNEAQ. The CDR3 runs 14 residues. V shed 2 bases and J 5 bases; nucleotides not matched to a gene: 4.

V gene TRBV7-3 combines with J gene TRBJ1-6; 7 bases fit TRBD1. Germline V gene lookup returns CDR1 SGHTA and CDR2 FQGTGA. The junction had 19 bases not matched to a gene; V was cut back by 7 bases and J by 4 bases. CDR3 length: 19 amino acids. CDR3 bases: TGTGCCAGCAACCAAACCCCCTCTGAACCGGGACAGTATAATTCACCCCTCCACTTT. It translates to CASNQTPSEPGQYNSPLHF.

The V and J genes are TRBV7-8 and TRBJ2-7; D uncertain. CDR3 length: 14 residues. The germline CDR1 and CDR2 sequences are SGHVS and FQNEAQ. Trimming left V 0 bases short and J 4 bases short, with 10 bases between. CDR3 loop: CASSLASSSYEQYF. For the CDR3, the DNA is TGTGCCAGCAGCTTAGCGAGTTCCTCATACGAGCAGTACTTC.

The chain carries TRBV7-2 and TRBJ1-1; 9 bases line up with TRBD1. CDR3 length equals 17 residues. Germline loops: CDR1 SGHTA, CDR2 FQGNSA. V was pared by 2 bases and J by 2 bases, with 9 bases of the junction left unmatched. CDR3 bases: TGTGCCAGCAGCTTATCCAGCTGGACAGGGGTAAACACTGAAGCTTTCTTT. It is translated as CASSLSSWTGVNTEAFF.

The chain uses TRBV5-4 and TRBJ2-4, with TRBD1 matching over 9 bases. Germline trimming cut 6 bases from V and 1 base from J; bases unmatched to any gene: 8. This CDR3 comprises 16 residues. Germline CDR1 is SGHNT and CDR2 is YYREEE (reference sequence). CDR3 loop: CASKRWGQGAKNIQYF. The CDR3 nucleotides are TGTGCCAGCAAGAGGTGGGGACAGGGTGCCAAAAACATTCAGTACTTC.

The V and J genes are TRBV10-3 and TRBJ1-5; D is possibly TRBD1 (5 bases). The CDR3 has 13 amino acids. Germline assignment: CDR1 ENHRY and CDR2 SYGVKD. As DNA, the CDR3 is TGTGTCCGGGGGGGTCGTTACTTGCAGCCCCAGCATTTT. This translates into CVRGGRYLQPQHF.

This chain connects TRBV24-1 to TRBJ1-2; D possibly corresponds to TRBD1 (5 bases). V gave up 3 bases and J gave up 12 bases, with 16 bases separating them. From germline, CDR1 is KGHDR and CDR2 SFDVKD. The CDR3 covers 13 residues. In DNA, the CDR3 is TGTGCCACCAGTGATGGGGGACCGCGGGGGAACACCTTC. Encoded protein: CATSDGGPRGNTF.

The CDR3: CASTKQGAWDTQYF. The CDR3 DNA sequence: TGTGCCAGCACCAAACAGGGGGCTTGGGATACGCAGTATTTT. The rearrangement links TRBV27 to TRBJ2-3, with TRBD1 matching over 9 bases. V gave up 7 bases and J gave up 6 bases; unmatched junction bases: 8. Germline CDR1 MNHEY, CDR2 SMNVEV (reference sequence). This CDR3 is 14 amino acids long.

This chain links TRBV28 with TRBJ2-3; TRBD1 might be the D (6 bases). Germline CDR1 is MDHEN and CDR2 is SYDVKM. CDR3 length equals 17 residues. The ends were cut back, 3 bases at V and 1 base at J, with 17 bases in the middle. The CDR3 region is CASSLARGTTRTDTQYF. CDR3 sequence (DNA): TGTGCCAGCAGTTTGGCGAGAGGGACAACGCGCACAGATACGCAGTATTTT.

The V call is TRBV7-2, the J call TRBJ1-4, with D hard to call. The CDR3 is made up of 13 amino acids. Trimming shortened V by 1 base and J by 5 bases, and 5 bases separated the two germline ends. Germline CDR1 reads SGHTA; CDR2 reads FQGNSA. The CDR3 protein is CASSLGRNEKLFF. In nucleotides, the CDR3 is TGTGCCAGCAGCTTAGGCAGAAATGAAAAACTGTTTTTT.

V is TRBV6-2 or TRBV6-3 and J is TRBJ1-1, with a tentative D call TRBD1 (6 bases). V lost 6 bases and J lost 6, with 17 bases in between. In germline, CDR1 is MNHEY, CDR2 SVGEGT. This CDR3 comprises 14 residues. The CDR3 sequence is CASSKYRDVAEAFF. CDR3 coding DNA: TGTGCCAGCAGCAAGTACAGGGATGTTGCTGAAGCTTTCTTT.

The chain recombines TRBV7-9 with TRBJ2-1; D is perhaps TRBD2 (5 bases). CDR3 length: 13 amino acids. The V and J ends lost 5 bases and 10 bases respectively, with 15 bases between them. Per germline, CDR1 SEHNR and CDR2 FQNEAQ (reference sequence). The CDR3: CASSDTVAIEQFF. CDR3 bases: TGTGCCAGCAGCGATACGGTAGCGATAGAGCAGTTCTTC.

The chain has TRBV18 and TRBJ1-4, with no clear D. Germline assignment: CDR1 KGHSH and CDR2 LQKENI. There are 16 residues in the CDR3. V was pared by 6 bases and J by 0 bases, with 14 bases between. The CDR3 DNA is TGTGCCAGCTCTCTGAATAGCCATGCAACTAATGAAAAACTGTTTTTT. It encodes CASSLNSHATNEKLFF.

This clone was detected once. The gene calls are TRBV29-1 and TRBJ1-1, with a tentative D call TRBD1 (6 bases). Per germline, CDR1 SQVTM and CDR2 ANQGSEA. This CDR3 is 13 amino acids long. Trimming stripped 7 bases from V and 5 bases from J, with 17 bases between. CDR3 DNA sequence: TGCAGCGCCTCAGGGGCCCTGGATACTGAAGCTTTCTTT. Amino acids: CSASGALDTEAFF.

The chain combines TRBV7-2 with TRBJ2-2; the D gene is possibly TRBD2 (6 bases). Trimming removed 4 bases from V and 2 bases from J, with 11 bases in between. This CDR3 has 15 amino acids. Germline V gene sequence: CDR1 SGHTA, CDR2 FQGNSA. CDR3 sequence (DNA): TGTGCCAGCAGCTCGCTAGCGCTAAACACCGGGGAGCTGTTTTTT. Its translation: CASSSLALNTGELFF.

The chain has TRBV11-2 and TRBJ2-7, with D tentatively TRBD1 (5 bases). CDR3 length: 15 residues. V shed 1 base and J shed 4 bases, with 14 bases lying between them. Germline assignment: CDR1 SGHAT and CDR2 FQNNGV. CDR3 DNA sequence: TGTGCCAGCAGCTTAGGGCCCTCTAAGGGGTACGAGCAGTACTTC. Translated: CASSLGPSKGYEQYF.

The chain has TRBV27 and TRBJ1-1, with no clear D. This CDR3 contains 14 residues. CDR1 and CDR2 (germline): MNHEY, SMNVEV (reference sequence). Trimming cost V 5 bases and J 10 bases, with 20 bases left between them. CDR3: CASSVTYPPLGAFF. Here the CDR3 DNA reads TGTGCCAGCAGTGTGACATACCCACCCCTTGGAGCTTTCTTT.

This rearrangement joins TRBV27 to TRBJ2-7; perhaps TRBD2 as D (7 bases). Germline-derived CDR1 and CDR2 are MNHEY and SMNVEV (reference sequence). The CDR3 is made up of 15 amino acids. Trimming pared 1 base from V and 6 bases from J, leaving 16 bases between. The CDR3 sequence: CASSLFRGASSEQYF. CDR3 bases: TGTGCCAGCAGTTTATTTCGGGGGGCGTCTAGCGAGCAGTACTTC.

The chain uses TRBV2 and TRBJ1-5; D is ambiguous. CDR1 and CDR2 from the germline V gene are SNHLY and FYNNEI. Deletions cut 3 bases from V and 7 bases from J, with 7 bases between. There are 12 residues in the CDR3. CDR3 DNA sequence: TGTGCCAGCAGTGACAGTTTCCAGCCCCAGCATTTT. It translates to CASSDSFQPQHF.

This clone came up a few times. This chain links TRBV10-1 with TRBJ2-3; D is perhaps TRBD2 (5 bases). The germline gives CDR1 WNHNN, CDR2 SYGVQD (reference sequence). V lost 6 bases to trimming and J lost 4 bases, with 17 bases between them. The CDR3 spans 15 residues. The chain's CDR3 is CASSWTREIADTQYF. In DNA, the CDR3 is TGCGCCAGCAGCTGGACGAGGGAAATCGCAGATACGCAGTATTTT.

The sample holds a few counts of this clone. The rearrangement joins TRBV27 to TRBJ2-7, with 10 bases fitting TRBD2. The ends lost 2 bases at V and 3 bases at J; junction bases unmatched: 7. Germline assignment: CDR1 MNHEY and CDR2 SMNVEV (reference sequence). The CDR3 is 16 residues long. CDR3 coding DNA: TGTGCCAGCAGTTTACGAAGACTAGCGGGTAGCTACGAGCAGTACTTC. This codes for CASSLRRLAGSYEQYF.

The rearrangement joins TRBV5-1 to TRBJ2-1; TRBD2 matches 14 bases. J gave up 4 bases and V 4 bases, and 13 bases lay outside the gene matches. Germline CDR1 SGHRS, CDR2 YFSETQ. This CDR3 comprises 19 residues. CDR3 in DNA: TGCGCCAGCAGCAGACCCGGGACTAGCGGGGGAAGACCATACAATGAGCAGTTCTTC. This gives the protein CASSRPGTSGGRPYNEQFF.

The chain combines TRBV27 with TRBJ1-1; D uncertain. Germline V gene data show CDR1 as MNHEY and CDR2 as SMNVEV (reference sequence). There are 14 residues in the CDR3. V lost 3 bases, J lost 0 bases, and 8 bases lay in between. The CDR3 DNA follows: TGTGCCAGCAGTTTGTATCCCCTGAACACTGAAGCTTTCTTT. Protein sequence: CASSLYPLNTEAFF.

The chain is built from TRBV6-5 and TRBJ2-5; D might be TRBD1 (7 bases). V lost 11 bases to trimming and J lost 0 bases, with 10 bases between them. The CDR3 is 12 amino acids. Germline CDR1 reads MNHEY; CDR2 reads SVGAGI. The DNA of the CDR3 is TGTGCCGCAGGGGGGTACCAAGAGACCCAGTACTTC. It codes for CAAGGYQETQYF.

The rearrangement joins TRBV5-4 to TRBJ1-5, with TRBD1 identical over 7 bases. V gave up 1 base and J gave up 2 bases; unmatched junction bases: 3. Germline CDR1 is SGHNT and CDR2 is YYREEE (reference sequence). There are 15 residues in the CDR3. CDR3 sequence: CASSLKGQGNQPQHF. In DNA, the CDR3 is TGTGCCAGCAGCTTGAAAGGACAGGGCAATCAGCCCCAGCATTTT.

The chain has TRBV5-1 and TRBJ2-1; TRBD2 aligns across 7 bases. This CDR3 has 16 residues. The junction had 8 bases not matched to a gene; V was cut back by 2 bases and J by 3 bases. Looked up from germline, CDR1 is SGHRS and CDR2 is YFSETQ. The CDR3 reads CASSLFAGEVYNEQFF. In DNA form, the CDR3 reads TGCGCCAGCAGCTTATTTGCGGGAGAAGTCTACAATGAGCAGTTCTTC.